This T cell receptor (beta chain) derives from a study of blood T cell repertoires in COVID-19. Study-wide background: The United States, Italy and Spain supplied acute and convalescent COVID-19 samples. PBMCs, B-cell-depleted T cells, or T cells provided the cDNA or gDNA that made up the material.

In this sample, this clone turned up a few times. The authors' processing: Amplification with reference gene primers provided the estimates of nucleated cell counts. Assay: immunoSEQ multiplex PCR; the TCRdb copy retains only in-frame clones and omits some. That table supplies the V and J calls and clone size; D and trimming were determined from the DNA. The sample records about 83,000 clones, approximately 81% being singletons. Trimming removed 3 bases from V and 3 bases from J, with 11 bases in between. The CDR3 spans 14 residues. Germline V lookup: CDR1 SEHNR, CDR2 FQNEAQ (reference sequence). The rearrangement joins TRBV7-9 to TRBJ1-1; D is ambiguous. Sequencing was done on a sample of peripheral blood. The origin of this receptor is a woman of 80 years or more with acute or convalescent COVID-19. CDR3 sequence reads: CASSLREVDTEAFF. CDR3 coding DNA: TGTGCCAGCAGCTTGAGGGAGGTGGACACTGAAGCTTTCTTT.